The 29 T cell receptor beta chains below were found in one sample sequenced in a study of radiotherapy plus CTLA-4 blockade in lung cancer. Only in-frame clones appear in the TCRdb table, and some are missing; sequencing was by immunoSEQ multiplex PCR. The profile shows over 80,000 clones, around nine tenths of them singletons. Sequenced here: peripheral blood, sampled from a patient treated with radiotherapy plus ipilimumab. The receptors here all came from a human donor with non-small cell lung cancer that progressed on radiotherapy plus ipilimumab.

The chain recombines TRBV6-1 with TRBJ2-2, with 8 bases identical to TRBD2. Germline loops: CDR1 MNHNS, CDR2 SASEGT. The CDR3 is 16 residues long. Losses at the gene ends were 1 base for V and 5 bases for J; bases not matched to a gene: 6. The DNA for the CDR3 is TGTGCCAGCAGTGAAGATTCGGGGGGGCGAACCGGGGAGCTGTTTTTT. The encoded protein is CASSEDSGGRTGELFF.

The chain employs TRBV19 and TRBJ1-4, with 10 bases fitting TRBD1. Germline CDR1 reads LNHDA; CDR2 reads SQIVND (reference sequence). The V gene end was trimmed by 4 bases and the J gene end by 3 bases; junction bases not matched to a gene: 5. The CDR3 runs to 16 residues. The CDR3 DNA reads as TGTGCCAGTAGTACGGGGACAGGGGTTCCTAATGAAAAACTGTTTTTT. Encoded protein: CASSTGTGVPNEKLFF.

The CDR3 region has the DNA TGTGCCAGCAGCTTAGGGGTCGGAAACACCATATATTTT. This sequence encodes CASSLGVGNTIYF. This sequence joins TRBV11-2 and TRBJ1-3, with unresolved D. Germline values: CDR1 SGHAT, CDR2 FQNNGV. This CDR3 is built from 13 residues. V lost 1 base and J lost 4, with 5 bases in between.

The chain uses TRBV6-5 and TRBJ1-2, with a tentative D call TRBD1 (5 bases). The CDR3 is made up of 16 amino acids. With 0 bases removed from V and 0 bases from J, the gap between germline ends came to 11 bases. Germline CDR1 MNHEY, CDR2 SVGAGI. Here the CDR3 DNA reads TGTGCCAGCAGTTACTCCAGGGCGGAAGCTAACTATGGCTACACCTTC. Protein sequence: CASSYSRAEANYGYTF.

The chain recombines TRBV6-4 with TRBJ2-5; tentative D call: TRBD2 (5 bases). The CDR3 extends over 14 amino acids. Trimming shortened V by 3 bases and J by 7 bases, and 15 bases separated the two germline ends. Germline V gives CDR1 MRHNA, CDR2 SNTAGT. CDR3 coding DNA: TGTGCCAGCAGTGATTACGGGGATTCGGGGACCCAGTACTTC. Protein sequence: CASSDYGDSGTQYF.

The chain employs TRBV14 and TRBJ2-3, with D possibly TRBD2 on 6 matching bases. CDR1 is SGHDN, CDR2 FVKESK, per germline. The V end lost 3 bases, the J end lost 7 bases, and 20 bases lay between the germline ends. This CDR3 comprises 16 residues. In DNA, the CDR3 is TGTGCCAGCAGCCAGCCTGGGACTCCCGCGGTGAATACGCAGTATTTT. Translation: CASSQPGTPAVNTQYF.

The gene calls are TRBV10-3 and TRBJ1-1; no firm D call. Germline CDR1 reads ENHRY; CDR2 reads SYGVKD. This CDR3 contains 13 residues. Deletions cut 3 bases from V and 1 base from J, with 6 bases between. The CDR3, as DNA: TGTGCCATCAGTGATAGACAGAACACTGAAGCTTTCTTT. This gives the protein CAISDRQNTEAFF.

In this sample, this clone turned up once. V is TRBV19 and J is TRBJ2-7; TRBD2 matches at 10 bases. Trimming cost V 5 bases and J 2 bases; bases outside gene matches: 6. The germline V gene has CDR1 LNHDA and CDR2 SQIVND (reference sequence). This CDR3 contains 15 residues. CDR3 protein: CASSSSGSGAYEQYF. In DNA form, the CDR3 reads TGTGCCAGTAGTTCTAGCGGGAGCGGAGCCTACGAGCAGTACTTC. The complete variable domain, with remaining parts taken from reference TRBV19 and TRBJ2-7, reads DGGITQSPKYLFRKEGQNVTLSCEQNLNHDAMYWYRQDPGQGLRLIYYSQIVNDFQKGDIAEGYSVSREKKESFPLTVTSAQKNPTAFYLCASSSSGSGAYEQYFGPGTRLTVT.

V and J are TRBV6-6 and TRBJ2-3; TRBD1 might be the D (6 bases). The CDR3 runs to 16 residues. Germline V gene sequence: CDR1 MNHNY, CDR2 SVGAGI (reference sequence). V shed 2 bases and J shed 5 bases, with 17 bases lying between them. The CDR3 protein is CASSYRVAGEKDTQYF. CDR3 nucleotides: TGTGCCAGCAGTTACAGGGTGGCAGGGGAAAAAGATACGCAGTATTTT.

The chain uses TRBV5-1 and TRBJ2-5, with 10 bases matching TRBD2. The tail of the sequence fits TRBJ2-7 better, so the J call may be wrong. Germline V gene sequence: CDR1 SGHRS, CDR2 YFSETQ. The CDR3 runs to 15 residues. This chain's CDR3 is CASSEGAGGGYEQYF. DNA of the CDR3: TGCGCCAGCAGCGAAGGAGCGGGAGGGGGCTACGAGCAGTACTTC.

The CDR3 loop is CASSRGYRAAEAFF. Here the CDR3 DNA reads TGTGCCAGCAGCCGTGGCTACAGGGCGGCTGAAGCTTTCTTT. This chain uses TRBV27 with TRBJ1-1; possible D gene TRBD1, 6 bases. V was cut by 6 bases and J by 6 bases, with 17 bases left in between. CDR1 and CDR2 (germline): MNHEY, SMNVEV (reference sequence). There are 14 residues in the CDR3.

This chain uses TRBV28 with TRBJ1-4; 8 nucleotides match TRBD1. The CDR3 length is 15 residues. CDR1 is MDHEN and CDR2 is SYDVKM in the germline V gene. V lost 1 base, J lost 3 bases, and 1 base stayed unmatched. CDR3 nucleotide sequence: TGTGCCAGCAGTTTATCACAGGGGGCTAATGAAAAACTGTTTTTT. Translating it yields CASSLSQGANEKLFF. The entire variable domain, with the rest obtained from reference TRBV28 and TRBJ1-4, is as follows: DVKVTQSSRYLVKRTGEKVFLECVQDMDHENMFWYRQDPGLGLRLIYFSYDVKMKEKGDIPEGYSVSREKKERFSLILESASTNQTSMYLCASSLSQGANEKLFFGSGTQLSVL.

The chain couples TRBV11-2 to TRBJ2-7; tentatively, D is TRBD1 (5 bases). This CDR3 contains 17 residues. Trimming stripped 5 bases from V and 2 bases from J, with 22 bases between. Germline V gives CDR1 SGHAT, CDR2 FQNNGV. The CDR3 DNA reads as TGTGCCAGCAGCCCCAGGGCGTGGGTCGAAACCACCTACGAGCAGTACTTC. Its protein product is CASSPRAWVETTYEQYF.

CDR3 nucleotide sequence: TGTGCCAGCAGCTTTTGGGACGGGAACACTGAAGCTTTCTTT. As protein: CASSFWDGNTEAFF. J is TRBJ1-1 and V is TRBV5-5; D possibly corresponds to TRBD1 (5 bases). The ends were cut back, 2 bases at V and 1 base at J, with 9 bases in the middle. The CDR3 extends over 14 amino acids. CDR1 SGHKS and CDR2 YYEKEE come from the germline V gene (reference sequence).

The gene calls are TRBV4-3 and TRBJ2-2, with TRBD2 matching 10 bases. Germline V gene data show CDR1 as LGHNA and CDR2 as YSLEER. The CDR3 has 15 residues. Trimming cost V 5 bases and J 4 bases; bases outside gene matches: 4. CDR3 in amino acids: CASSSRTSGTGELFF. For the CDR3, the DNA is TGCGCCAGCAGCTCTCGGACTAGCGGCACCGGGGAGCTGTTTTTT.

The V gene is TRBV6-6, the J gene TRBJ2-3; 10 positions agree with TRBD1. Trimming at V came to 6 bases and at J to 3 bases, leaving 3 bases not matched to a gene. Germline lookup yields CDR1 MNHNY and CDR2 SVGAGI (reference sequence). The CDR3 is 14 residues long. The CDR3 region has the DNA TGTGCCAGCAGCCCGGGACAGGGGACAGATACGCAGTATTTT. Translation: CASSPGQGTDTQYF.

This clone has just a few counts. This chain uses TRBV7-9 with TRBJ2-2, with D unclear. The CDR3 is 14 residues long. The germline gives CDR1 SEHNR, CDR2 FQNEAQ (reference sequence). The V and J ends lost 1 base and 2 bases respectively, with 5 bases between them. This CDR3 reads CASSLGHNTGELFF. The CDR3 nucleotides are TGTGCCAGCAGCTTAGGACACAACACCGGGGAGCTGTTTTTT.

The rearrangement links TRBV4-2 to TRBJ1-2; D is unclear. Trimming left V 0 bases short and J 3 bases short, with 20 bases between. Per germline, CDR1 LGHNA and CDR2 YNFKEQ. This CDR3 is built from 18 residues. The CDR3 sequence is CASSQDSIGRGGDYGYTF. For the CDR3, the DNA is TGTGCCAGCAGCCAAGATTCAATCGGACGGGGAGGTGACTATGGCTACACCTTC.

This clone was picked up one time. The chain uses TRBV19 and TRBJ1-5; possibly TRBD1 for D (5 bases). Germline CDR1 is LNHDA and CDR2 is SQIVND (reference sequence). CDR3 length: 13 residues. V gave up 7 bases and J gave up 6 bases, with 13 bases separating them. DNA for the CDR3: TGTGCCAGTACCGACAGTATAGGTCAGCCCCAGCATTTT. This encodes CASTDSIGQPQHF.

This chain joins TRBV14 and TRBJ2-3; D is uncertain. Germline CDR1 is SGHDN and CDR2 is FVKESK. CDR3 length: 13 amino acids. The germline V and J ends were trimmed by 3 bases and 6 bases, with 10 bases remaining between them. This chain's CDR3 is CASSHPSRDTQYF. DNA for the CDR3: TGTGCCAGCAGCCACCCTTCCCGGGATACGCAGTATTTT.

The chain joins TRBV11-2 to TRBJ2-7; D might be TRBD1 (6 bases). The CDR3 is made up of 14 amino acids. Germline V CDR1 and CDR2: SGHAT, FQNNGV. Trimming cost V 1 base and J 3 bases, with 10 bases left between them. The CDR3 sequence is CASSLGGRGYEQYF. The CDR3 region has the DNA TGTGCCAGCAGCTTAGGCGGCAGGGGCTACGAGCAGTACTTC. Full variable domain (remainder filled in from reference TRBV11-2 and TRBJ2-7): EAGVAQSPRYKIIEKRQSVAFWCNPISGHATLYWYQQILGQGPKLLIQFQNNGVVDDSQLPKDRFSAERLKGVDSTLKIQPAKLEDSAVYLCASSLGGRGYEQYFGPGTRLTVT.

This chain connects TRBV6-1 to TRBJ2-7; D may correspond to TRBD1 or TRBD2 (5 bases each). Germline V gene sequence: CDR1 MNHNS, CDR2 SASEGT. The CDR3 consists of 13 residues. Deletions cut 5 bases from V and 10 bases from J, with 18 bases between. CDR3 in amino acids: CASSNSGPNYQYF. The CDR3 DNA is TGTGCCAGCAGTAACTCGGGGCCTAATTACCAGTACTTC.

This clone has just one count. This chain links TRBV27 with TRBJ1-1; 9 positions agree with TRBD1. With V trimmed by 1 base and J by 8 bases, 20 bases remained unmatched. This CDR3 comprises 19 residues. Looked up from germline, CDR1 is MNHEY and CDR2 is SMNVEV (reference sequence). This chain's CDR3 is CASSLLQPGQGKEQWEAFF. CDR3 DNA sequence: TGTGCCAGCAGTTTATTGCAACCGGGACAGGGAAAGGAGCAATGGGAAGCTTTCTTT.

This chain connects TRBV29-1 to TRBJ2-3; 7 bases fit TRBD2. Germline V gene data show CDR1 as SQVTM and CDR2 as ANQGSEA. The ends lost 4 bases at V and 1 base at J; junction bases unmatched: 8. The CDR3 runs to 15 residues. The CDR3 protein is CSVGGGSVRTDTQYF. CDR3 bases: TGCAGCGTTGGGGGGGGTAGCGTACGCACAGATACGCAGTATTTT.

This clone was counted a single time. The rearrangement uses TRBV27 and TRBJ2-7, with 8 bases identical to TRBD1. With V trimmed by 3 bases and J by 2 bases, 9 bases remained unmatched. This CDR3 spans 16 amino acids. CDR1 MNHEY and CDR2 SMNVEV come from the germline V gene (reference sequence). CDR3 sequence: CASSLLGQAGPYEQYF. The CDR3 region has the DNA TGTGCCAGCAGTTTGCTGGGACAGGCGGGTCCCTACGAGCAGTACTTC.

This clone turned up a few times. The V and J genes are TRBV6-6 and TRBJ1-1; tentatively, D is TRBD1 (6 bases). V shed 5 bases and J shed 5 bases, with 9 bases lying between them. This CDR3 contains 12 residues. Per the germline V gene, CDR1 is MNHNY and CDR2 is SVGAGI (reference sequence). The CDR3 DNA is TGTGCCAGCAGTCAACAGGGAACTGAAGCTTTCTTT. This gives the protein CASSQQGTEAFF.

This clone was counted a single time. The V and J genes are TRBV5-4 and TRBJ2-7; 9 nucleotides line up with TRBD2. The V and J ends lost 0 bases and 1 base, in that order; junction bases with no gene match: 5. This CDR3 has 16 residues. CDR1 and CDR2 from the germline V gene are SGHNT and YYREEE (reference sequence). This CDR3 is CASSLGGGASSYEQYF. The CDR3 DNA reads TGTGCCAGCAGCTTGGGCGGGGGGGCATCATCCTACGAGCAGTACTTC.

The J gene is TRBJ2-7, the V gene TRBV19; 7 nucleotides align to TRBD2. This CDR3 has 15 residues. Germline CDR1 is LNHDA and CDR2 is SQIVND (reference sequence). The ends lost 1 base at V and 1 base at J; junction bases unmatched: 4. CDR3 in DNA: TGTGCCAGTAGTATAGGGGAGGGAGGATCCTACGAGCAGTACTTC. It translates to CASSIGEGGSYEQYF.

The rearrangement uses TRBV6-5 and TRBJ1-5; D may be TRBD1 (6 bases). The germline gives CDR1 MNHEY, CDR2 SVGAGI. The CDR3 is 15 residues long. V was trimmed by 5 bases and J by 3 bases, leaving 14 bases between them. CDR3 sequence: CASSTGGGLNQPQHF. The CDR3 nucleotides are TGTGCCAGCAGTACTGGGGGGGGGCTCAATCAGCCCCAGCATTTT.